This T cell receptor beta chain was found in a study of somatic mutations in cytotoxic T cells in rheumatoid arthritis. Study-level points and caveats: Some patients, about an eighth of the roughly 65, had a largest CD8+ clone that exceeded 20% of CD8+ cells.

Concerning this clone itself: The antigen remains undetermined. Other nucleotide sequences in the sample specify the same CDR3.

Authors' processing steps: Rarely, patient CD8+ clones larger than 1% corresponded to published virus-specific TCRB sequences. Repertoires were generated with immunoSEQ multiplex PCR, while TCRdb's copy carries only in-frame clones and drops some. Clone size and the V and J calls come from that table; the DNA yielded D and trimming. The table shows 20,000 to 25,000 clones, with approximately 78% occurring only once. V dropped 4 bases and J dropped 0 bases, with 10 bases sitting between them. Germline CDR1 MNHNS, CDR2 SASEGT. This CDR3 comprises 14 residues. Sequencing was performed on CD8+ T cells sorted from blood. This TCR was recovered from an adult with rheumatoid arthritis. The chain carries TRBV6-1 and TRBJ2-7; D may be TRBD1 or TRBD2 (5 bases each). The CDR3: CASSGRGASYEQYF. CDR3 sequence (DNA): TGTGCCAGCAGTGGGAGAGGGGCCTCCTACGAGCAGTACTTC.